This T cell receptor beta chain comes out of a study of control samples from healthy donors and cancer patients. Repertoires were generated with immunoSEQ multiplex PCR, while TCRdb's copy carries only in-frame clones and drops some. Among about 140,000 clones, roughly 94% were seen once, and the ten largest hold 13%. Germline V gives CDR1 MGHRA, CDR2 YSYEKL. Trimming at V came to 4 bases and at J to 2 bases, leaving 7 bases not matched to a gene. This CDR3 comprises 15 residues. Sequenced sample: blood. This sequence was found in a man in his forties or fifties in good health. V is TRBV4-1 and J is TRBJ1-1; 7 nucleotides agree with TRBD1. The CDR3 DNA sequence: TGCGCCAGCAGCCCCAGGGGGACAGCTAACACTGAAGCTTTCTTT. It encodes CASSPRGTANTEAFF.